The 7 T cell receptor beta chains presented below share a single source sample, sequenced in a study of blood T cell repertoires in COVID-19. Profiled with immunoSEQ multiplex PCR; TCRdb holds only in-frame clones, not every one. The sample lists around 380,000 clones; about 80% were seen once. Input material: peripheral blood. These receptor sequences come from a human donor with acute or convalescent COVID-19. The donor label of this sample is uncertain.

The chain combines TRBV4-1 with TRBJ2-7; a weak D match, TRBD1 (6 bases). From germline, CDR1 is MGHRA and CDR2 YSYEKL. V was shortened by 1 base and J by 3 bases, with 16 bases between the two germline ends. The CDR3 contains 16 residues. CDR3: CASSQAPTGFIYEQYF. DNA for the CDR3: TGCGCCAGCAGCCAAGCCCCCACAGGGTTTATCTACGAGCAGTACTTC.

V and J are TRBV7-9 and TRBJ2-1, with TRBD2 identical over 12 bases. This CDR3 is 15 amino acids long. Trimming cost V 4 bases and J 8 bases; bases outside gene matches: 6. Looked up from germline, CDR1 is SEHNR and CDR2 is FQNEAQ (reference sequence). The CDR3 loop reads CASSYSSGGEDEQFF. CDR3 nucleotide sequence: TGTGCCAGCAGCTACTCTAGCGGGGGGGAAGATGAGCAGTTCTTC.

This sequence joins TRBV28 and TRBJ1-2; D is unclear. V was clipped by 5 bases and J by 6 bases, with 13 bases between them. Germline V gene data show CDR1 as MDHEN and CDR2 as SYDVKM. The CDR3 contains 13 residues. The CDR3 reads CASSHGNLHGYTF. CDR3 nucleotide sequence: TGTGCCAGCAGTCACGGGAACTTACATGGCTACACCTTC.

The rearrangement joins TRBV5-1 to TRBJ1-2, with 8 positions matching TRBD1. Trimming removed 3 bases from V and 10 bases from J; junction bases left unmatched: 5. The CDR3 totals 12 residues. CDR1 is SGHRS and CDR2 is YFSETQ in the germline V gene. The CDR3 DNA follows: TGCGCCAGCAGCTCGGACAGGGAAAACTACACCTTC. It yields the protein CASSSDRENYTF.

The sample holds one count of this clone. The chain employs TRBV3-1 (or the pseudogene TRBV3-2) and TRBJ2-7, with 8 bases aligning to TRBD2. The ends lost 1 base at V and 3 bases at J; junction bases unmatched: 8. CDR3 length: 16 residues. Germline V gives CDR1 LGHDT, CDR2 YNNKEL (reference sequence). In DNA, the CDR3 is TGTGCCAGCAGCCAAGGTGGGGGACTAGGACACTACGAGCAGTACTTC. It encodes CASSQGGGLGHYEQYF.

The chain recombines TRBV2 with TRBJ1-6; D is perhaps TRBD1 (6 bases). V was pared by 4 bases and J by 5 bases, with 15 bases between. This CDR3 region has 16 residues. Germline V gene sequence: CDR1 SNHLY, CDR2 FYNNEI. The CDR3 sequence: CASSVGRGGHNSPLHF. The CDR3, as DNA: TGTGCCAGCAGTGTGGGGAGGGGGGGACATAATTCACCCCTCCACTTT.

This clone showed up just once. The chain uses TRBV10-2 and TRBJ2-2; 12 bases align to TRBD2. Germline V gene lookup returns CDR1 WSHSY and CDR2 SAAADI. The CDR3 loop spans 14 amino acids. The V and J ends lost 6 bases and 5 bases, in that order; junction bases with no gene match: 1. CDR3 bases: TGCGCCAGCAGCCTAGCGGGGGGGACCGGGGAGCTGTTTTTT. Its translation: CASSLAGGTGELFF.